This entry features one T cell receptor (beta chain) sequence. Using immunoSEQ multiplex PCR, the repertoire was profiled, and TCRdb retains in-frame clones only, with some absent. The sample has 150,000 to 200,000 clones; the top ten hold more than 2%. The germline V gene has CDR1 ENHRY and CDR2 SYGVKD. V gave up 10 bases and J gave up 0 bases, with 13 bases separating them. The CDR3 is made up of 14 amino acids. The entry originates in a study of control samples from healthy donors and cancer patients. The TCR originated in a woman in her twenties or thirties in good health. The source material was blood. The J gene is TRBJ1-5, the V gene TRBV10-3; the D is unclear. CDR3 DNA sequence: TGTGCCACCGACCCCGGTTATAGCAATCAGCCCCAGCATTTT. This codes for CATDPGYSNQPQHF.